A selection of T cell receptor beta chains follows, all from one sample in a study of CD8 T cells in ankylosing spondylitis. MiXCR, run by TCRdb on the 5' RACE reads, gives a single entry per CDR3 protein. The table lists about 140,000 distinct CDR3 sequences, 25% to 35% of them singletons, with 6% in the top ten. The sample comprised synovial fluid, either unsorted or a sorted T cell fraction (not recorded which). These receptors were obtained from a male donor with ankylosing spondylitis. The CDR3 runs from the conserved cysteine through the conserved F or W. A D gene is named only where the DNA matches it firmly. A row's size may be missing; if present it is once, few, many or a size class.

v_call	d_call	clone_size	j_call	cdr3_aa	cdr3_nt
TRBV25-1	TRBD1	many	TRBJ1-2	CASSLKRQGVKYGYTF	TGTGCCAGCAGTCTAAAAAGACAGGGGGTGAAGTATGGCTACACCTTC
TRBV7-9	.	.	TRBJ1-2	CASSRRDKSYGYTF	TGTGCCAGCAGCCGCCGGGACAAATCGTATGGCTACACCTTC
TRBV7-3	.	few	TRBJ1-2	CASDGGTQTGYTF	TGTGCCAGCGATGGGGGGACTCAAACGGGCTACACCTTC
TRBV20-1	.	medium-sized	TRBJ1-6	CSARPGVWGSPLHF	TGCAGTGCTAGACCAGGGGTTTGGGGTTCACCCCTCCACTTT
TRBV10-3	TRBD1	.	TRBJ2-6	CAISGGQANSGANVLTF	TGTGCCATCAGCGGCGGACAGGCTAACTCTGGGGCCAACGTCCTGACTTTC
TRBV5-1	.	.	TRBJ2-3	CASSLVASRGTDTQYF	TGCGCCAGCAGCTTGGTGGCTAGCAGGGGCACAGATACGCAGTATTTT
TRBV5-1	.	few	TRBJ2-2	CASGEAMSSGELFF	TGCGCCAGCGGAGAAGCTATGTCCTCCGGGGAGCTGTTTTTT
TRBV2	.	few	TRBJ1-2	CASSEDRLVSGYTF	TGTGCCAGCAGTGAAGACAGGTTGGTGTCTGGCTACACCTTC
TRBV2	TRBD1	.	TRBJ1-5	CASRADRGLVPQHF	TGTGCCAGCAGGGCGGACAGGGGTTTAGTGCCCCAGCATTTT
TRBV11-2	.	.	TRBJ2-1	CASSLVGAEWGNEQFF	TGTGCCAGCAGCTTAGTAGGTGCCGAATGGGGTAATGAGCAGTTCTTC
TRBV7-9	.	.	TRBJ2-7	CASSPLGRQPYEQYF	TGTGCCAGCAGCCCCCTTGGGCGGCAGCCCTACGAGCAGTACTTC
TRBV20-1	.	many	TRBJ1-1	CSARRGSPEAFF	TGCAGTGCTAGAAGGGGTAGTCCTGAAGCTTTCTTT
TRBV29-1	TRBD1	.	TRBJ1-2	CSASKGTDYGYTF	TGCAGCGCCTCGAAGGGGACAGACTATGGCTACACCTTC
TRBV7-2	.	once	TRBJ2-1	CASSRQTNEQFF	TGTGCCAGCAGCCGACAGACTAATGAGCAGTTCTTC
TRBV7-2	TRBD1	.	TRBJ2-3	CASSLKQGLTDTQYF	TGTGCCAGCAGCTTAAAACAGGGGCTCACAGATACGCAGTATTTT
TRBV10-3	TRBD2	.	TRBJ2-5	CAISSAGGPGETQYF	TGTGCCATCAGTTCAGCGGGAGGGCCTGGAGAGACCCAGTACTTC
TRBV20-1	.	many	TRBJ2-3	CSANPVSEGGDTQYF	TGCAGTGCAAATCCAGTAAGCGAGGGCGGGGATACGCAGTATTTT
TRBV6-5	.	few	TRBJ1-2	CASSYGGIPYGYTF	TGTGCCAGCAGTTACGGGGGGATCCCCTATGGCTACACCTTC
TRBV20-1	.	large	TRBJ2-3	CSARDLGTLGGGDTQYF	TGCAGTGCTAGAGATCTGGGGACACTCGGGGGAGGCGATACGCAGTATTTT
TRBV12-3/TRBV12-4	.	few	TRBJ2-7	CASSLGSGAKSYEQYF	TGTGCCAGCAGTTTAGGTTCCGGGGCCAAGTCCTACGAGCAGTACTTC
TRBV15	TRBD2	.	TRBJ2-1	CATSGRAVDEQFF	TGTGCCACCAGCGGGAGGGCGGTCGATGAGCAGTTCTTC
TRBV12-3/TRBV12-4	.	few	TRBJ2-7	CASSSGVREQYF	TGTGCCAGCAGCTCAGGGGTACGTGAGCAGTACTTC
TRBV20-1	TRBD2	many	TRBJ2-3	CSARLHNLAGYTDTQYF	TGCAGTGCTAGACTCCACAACCTAGCGGGGTACACAGATACGCAGTATTTT
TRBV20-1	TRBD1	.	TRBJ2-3	CTPGQGADTDTQYF	TGCACCCCCGGTCAGGGGGCAGACACAGATACGCAGTATTTT
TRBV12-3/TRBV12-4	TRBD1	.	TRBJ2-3	CASSFGTGPDTQYF	TGTGCCAGCAGTTTCGGGACAGGTCCAGATACGCAGTATTTT
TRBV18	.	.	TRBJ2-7	CASSPTRLAYEQYF	TGTGCCAGCTCCCCAACCAGGCTTGCCTACGAGCAGTACTTC
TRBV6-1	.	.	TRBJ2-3	CASRAGTTDTQYF	TGTGCCAGCAGGGCAGGGACCACAGATACGCAGTATTTT